This T cell receptor beta chain is drawn from a study of blood T cell repertoires in COVID-19. Study information: Italy, Spain and the United States were the sources of the convalescent and acute COVID-19 samples.

Profiling relied on immunoSEQ multiplex PCR, and the TCRdb table lists in-frame clones only, not all of them. This sample carries 85,000 to 120,000 clones, over 65% of them seen once, and the ten largest clones take 6% to 6.5%. V shed 6 bases, J shed 5 bases, and the junction held 8 bases outside the gene matches. The CDR3 is made up of 15 amino acids. CDR1 is MGHDK and CDR2 is SYGVNS in the germline V gene. The sample was peripheral blood. This TCR was recovered from a man of 80 years or more with COVID-19, enrolled during active disease. The J gene is TRBJ1-5, the V gene TRBV25-1; 9 positions match TRBD1. CDR3 coding DNA: TGTGCCAGCAGCTCGACAGGGGGAGGATATCAGCCCCAGCATTTT. It codes for CASSSTGGGYQPQHF.